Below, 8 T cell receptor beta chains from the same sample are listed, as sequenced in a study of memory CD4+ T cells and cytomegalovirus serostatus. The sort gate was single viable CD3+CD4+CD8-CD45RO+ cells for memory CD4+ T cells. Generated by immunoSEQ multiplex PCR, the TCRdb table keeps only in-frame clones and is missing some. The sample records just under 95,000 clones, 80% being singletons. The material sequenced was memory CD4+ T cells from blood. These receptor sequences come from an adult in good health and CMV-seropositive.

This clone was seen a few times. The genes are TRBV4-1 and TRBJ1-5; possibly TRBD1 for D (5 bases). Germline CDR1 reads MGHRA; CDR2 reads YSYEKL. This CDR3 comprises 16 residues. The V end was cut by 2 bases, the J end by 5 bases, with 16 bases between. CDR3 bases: TGCGCCAGCAGCCAAAAAGGGGATGATTCGTATCAGCCCCAGCATTTT. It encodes CASSQKGDDSYQPQHF.

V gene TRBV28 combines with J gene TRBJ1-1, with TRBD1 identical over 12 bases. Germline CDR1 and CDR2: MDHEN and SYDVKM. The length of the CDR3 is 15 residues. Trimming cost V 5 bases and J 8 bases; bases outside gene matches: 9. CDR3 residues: CASSPPGQGASEAFF. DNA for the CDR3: TGTGCCAGCAGTCCTCCGGGACAGGGGGCTTCCGAAGCTTTCTTT.

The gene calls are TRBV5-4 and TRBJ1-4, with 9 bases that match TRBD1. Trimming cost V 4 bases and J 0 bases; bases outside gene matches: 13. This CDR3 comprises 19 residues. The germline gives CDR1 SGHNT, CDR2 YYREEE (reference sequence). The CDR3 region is CASSQDRGQGFTTNEKLFF. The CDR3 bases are TGTGCCAGCAGCCAAGATCGGGGACAGGGCTTTACAACTAATGAAAAACTGTTTTTT.

The CDR3 sequence: CASSYGSPPETEAFF. The DNA for the CDR3 is TGTGCCAGCAGTTACGGTTCACCCCCGGAAACTGAAGCTTTCTTT. This sequence joins TRBV6-5 and TRBJ1-1; D call uncertain. CDR1 and CDR2 (germline): MNHEY, SVGAGI. There are 15 residues in the CDR3. With 2 bases removed from V and 5 bases from J, the gap between germline ends came to 15 bases.

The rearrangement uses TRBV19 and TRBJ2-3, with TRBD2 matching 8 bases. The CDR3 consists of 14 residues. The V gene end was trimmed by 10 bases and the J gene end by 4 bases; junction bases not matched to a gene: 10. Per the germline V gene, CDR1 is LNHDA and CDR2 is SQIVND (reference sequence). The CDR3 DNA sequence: TGTGCCACCGAGGGGAAGCGGGAGTCAGATACGCAGTATTTT. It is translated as CATEGKRESDTQYF.

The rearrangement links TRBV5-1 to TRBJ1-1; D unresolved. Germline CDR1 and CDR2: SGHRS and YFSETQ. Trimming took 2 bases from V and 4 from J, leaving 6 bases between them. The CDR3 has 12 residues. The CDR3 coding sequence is TGCGCCAGCAGCTTCGGTCTCACTGAAGCTTTCTTT. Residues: CASSFGLTEAFF.

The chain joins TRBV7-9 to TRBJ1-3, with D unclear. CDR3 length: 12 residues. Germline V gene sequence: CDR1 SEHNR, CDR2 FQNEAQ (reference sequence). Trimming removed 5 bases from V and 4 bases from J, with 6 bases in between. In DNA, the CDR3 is TGTGCCAGCAGCCGCGGGGGAAACACCATATATTTT. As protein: CASSRGGNTIYF.

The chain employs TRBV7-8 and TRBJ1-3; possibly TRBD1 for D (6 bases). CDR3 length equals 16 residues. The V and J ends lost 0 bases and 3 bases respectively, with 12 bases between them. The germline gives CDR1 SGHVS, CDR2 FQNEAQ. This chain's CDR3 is CASSLAGTGFGNTIYF. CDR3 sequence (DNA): TGTGCCAGCAGCTTAGCTGGAACAGGGTTTGGAAACACCATATATTTT. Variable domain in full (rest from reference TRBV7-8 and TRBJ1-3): GAGVSQSPRYKVAKRGQDVALRCDPISGHVSLFWYQQALGQGPEFLTYFQNEAQLDKSGLPSDRFFAERPEGSVSTLKIQRTQQEDSAVYLCASSLAGTGFGNTIYFGEGSWLTVV.